This TCR beta chain was sequenced for a study of cytomegalovirus exposure and HLA in healthy donors. As for the study in general: As released early, the data held 80 million to 90 million unique TCRs from HLA-typed donors. Study findings and constraints: Beyond CMV serostatus, there was no information to go on about immune exposure. Specificity for CMV antigens was confirmed in vitro for three of the CMV-associated chains.

Points on this clone: The antigen is unknown.

The PCR ran on 60 Vbeta and 13 Jbeta primers. In the source study's methods: Among the unique TCR beta chains that a later analysis counted, about 84 million in all, some 10 million were shared. Using immunoSEQ multiplex PCR, the repertoire was profiled, and TCRdb retains in-frame clones only, with some absent. For V, J and clone size, that table is used; D and trimming come from the DNA. The table has approximately 97,000 clones, 81% seen once. The specimen sequenced was PBMCs. The receptor was derived from a man in his forties in good health and CMV-seropositive.

CDR3 protein: CASSATGANTGELFF. The CDR3 DNA reads as TGTGCCAGCAGCGCGACAGGGGCGAACACCGGGGAGCTGTTTTTT. The V and J genes are TRBV9 and TRBJ2-2; 8 positions agree with TRBD1. Per germline, CDR1 SGDLS and CDR2 YYNGEE. J was trimmed by 0 bases and V by 3 bases; bases with no gene match: 1. This CDR3 spans 15 amino acids.